This entry concerns a single T cell receptor (beta chain). Authors' analysis steps: Amplifying reference gene primers gave estimates of nucleated cell counts. Assay used: immunoSEQ multiplex PCR; TCRdb lists only in-frame clones, some missing. That table furnishes V, J and clone size, whereas the DNA furnished D and trimming. Here the sample spans 60,000 to 70,000 clones, about 85% being singletons. The source of the sample is a study of blood T cell repertoires in COVID-19. Looking at the study overall: Whether acute or convalescent, the COVID-19 samples came from the United States, Italy and Spain. In each case, the material was cDNA or gDNA derived from T cells, B-cell-depleted T cells, or PBMCs.

CDR1 and CDR2 (germline): GTSNPN, SVGIG (reference sequence). The CDR3 totals 15 residues. V lost 4 bases, J lost 4 bases, and 9 bases stayed unmatched. Material for sequencing was peripheral blood. The clonotype was recovered from a man older than 75 with acute or convalescent COVID-19. The V call is TRBV30, the J call TRBJ2-2; TRBD1 matches at 7 bases. The CDR3 reads CAWIRGGAGTGELFF. CDR3 in DNA: TGTGCCTGGATTCGAGGGGGCGCAGGCACCGGGGAGCTGTTTTTT.